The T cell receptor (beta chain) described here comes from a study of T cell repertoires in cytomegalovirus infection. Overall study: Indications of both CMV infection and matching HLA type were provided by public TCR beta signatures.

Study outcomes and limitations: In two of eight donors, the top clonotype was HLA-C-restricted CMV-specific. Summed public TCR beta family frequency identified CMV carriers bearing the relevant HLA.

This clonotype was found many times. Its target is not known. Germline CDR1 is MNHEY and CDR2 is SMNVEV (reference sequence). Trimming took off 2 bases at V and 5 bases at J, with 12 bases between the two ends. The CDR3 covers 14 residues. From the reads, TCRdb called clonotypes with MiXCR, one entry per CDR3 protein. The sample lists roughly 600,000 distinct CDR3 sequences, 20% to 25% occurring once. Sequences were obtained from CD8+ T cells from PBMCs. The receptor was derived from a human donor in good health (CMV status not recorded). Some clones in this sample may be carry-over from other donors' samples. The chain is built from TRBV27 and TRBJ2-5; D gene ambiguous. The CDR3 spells CASSLTFMVETQYF. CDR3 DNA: TGTGCCAGCAGTTTAACGTTTATGGTGGAGACCCAGTACTTC.